These 6 T cell receptor beta chains came from one sample sequenced in a study of T-cell reconstitution after alpha-beta-depleted transplantation in children (dated by TCRdb to about 2016). The method was PCR. The instrument was an Illumina HiSeq 2500. Molecular barcoding was employed in the preparation of TCR libraries, with unique molecular identifiers being used to normalize TCRbeta repertoire quantification. TCRdb reran the public reads through fastp at Q25 and MiXCR, keeping productive beta chains. Rows with a matching CDR3 protein are joined into one entry that keeps the most common DNA and genes. For this sample the table gives about 640,000 distinct CDR3 sequences, of which around 17% were detected only once. The top ten constitute under 1.2% of the sample. This sample comprised PBMCs from the stem cell graft donor, obtained from the stem cell graft. The receptor source for this set is a human donor who donated a stem cell graft to a child with acute myeloid leukemia.

In its sample, this clonotype was seen many times. The V call is TRBV6-2 or TRBV6-3, the J call TRBJ2-2; TRBD1 matches at 7 bases. V gave up 8 bases and J gave up 1 base; unmatched junction bases: 1. This CDR3 region has 13 residues. Germline V lookup: CDR1 MNHEY, CDR2 SVGEGT. The CDR3 DNA reads TGTGCCAGCGGGGACAGGAACACCGGGGAGCTGTTTTTT. Translated: CASGDRNTGELFF.

The V gene is TRBV12-3 or TRBV12-4, the J gene TRBJ2-3, with D hard to call. V gave up 3 bases and J gave up 6 bases, with 16 bases separating them. The CDR3 sequence is 15 residues long. The CDR3 sequence: CASSFVTGKADTQYF. CDR3 nucleotides: TGTGCCAGCAGTTTCGTGACGGGTAAAGCGGATACGCAGTATTTT.

This clonotype was recorded many times. V usage is TRBV5-1 and J usage is TRBJ2-3; 9 positions agree with TRBD1. The V gene end was trimmed by 5 bases and the J gene end by 0 bases; junction bases not matched to a gene: 4. This CDR3 is 15 amino acids long. CDR1 and CDR2 from the germline V gene are SGHRS and YFSETQ. This CDR3 is CASRRQGGSTDTQYF. DNA for the CDR3: TGCGCCAGCAGACGACAGGGGGGGAGCACAGATACGCAGTATTTT. Together with reference TRBV5-1 and TRBJ2-3, the CDR3 gives the full variable domain: KAGVTQTPRYLIKTRGQQVTLSCSPISGHRSVSWYQQTPGQGLQFLFEYFSETQRNKGNFPGRFSGRQFSNSRSEMNVSTLELGDSALYLCASRRQGGSTDTQYFGPGTRLTVL.

There are many counts of this clonotype. V is TRBV6-6 and J is TRBJ2-7; D call uncertain. CDR3 length equals 13 residues. V gave up 6 bases and J gave up 3 bases, with 12 bases separating them. The V gene's germline CDR1 is MNHNY and CDR2 SVGAGI (reference sequence). This chain's CDR3 is CASRVPGHYEQYF. For the CDR3, the DNA is TGTGCCAGCAGGGTTCCGGGCCACTACGAGCAGTACTTC.

This clonotype was seen more than once but under ten times. V usage is TRBV29-1 and J usage is TRBJ2-5; 10 nucleotides agree with TRBD1. This CDR3 comprises 13 residues. In germline, CDR1 is SQVTM, CDR2 ANQGSEA. V was clipped by 4 bases and J by 2 bases; unmatched bases: 1. The CDR3 reads CSVADRGQETQYF. The CDR3 DNA sequence: TGCAGCGTTGCGGACAGGGGGCAAGAGACCCAGTACTTC.

The table lists this clonotype with a few counts. The V and J genes are TRBV20-1 and TRBJ2-7, with D unresolved. Germline V lookup: CDR1 DFQATT, CDR2 SNEGSKA (reference sequence). This CDR3 is 15 amino acids long. V was cut by 0 bases and J by 4 bases, with 16 bases left in between. The CDR3 loop is CSARDRKDLKYEQYV. DNA of the CDR3: TGCAGTGCTAGAGATCGCAAGGACCTCAAATACGAGCAGTACGTC.